The clone carrying this TCR beta chain came up a few times. Its antigen is unknown. The sample comes from a study of T cells after yellow fever vaccination. By 5'RACE template switching, TCR cDNA was produced, with a universal primer site and UMIs added in the process. TCRdb fed the 5' RACE reads into MiXCR, producing one record per CDR3 protein. The data contain around 250,000 distinct CDR3 sequences, around 4.9% of them singletons. The germline CDR1 and CDR2 sequences are SGHRS and YFSETQ. There are 13 residues in the CDR3. The V end lost 4 bases, the J end lost 2 bases, and 10 bases lay between the germline ends. The study, taken as a whole, reports: Contamination by abundant bulk-population clonotypes could be present in FACS-sorted repertoires. Clonotype sharing between CD4 and CD8 compartments was small. Clones from primary vaccination mostly reappeared after the booster (around 97% CD4, around 90% CD8).

The sequencing used CD4+ T cells sorted from PBMCs, collected on the day of the yellow fever booster vaccination. V gene TRBV5-1 combines with J gene TRBJ2-7; either TRBD1 or TRBD2 may fit D (5 bases each). The clonotype comes from a young man who received the YFV17D yellow fever vaccine. The CDR3 coding sequence is TGCGCCAGCAGCCGGGACGGTACCTACGAGCAGTACTTC. It translates to CASSRDGTYEQYF.